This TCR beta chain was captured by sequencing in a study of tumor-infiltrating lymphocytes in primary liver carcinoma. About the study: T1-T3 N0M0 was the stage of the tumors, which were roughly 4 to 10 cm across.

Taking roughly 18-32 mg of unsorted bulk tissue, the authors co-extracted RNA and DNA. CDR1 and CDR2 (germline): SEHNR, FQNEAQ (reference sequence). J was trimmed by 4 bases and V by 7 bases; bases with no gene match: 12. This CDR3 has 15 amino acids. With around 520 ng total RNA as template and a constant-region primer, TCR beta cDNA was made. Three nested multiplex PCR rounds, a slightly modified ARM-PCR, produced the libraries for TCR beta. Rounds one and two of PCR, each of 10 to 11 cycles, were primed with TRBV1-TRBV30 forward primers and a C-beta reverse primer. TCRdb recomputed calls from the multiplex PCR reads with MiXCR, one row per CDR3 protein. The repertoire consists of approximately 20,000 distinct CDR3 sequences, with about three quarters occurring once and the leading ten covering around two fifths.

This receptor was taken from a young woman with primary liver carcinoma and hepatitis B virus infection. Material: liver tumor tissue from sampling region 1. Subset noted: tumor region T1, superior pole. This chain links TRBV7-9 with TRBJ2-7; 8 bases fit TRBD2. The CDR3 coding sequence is TGTGCCAGCACCTGGGGACTAGACGCACCTTACGAGCAGTACGTC. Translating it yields CASTWGLDAPYEQYV.